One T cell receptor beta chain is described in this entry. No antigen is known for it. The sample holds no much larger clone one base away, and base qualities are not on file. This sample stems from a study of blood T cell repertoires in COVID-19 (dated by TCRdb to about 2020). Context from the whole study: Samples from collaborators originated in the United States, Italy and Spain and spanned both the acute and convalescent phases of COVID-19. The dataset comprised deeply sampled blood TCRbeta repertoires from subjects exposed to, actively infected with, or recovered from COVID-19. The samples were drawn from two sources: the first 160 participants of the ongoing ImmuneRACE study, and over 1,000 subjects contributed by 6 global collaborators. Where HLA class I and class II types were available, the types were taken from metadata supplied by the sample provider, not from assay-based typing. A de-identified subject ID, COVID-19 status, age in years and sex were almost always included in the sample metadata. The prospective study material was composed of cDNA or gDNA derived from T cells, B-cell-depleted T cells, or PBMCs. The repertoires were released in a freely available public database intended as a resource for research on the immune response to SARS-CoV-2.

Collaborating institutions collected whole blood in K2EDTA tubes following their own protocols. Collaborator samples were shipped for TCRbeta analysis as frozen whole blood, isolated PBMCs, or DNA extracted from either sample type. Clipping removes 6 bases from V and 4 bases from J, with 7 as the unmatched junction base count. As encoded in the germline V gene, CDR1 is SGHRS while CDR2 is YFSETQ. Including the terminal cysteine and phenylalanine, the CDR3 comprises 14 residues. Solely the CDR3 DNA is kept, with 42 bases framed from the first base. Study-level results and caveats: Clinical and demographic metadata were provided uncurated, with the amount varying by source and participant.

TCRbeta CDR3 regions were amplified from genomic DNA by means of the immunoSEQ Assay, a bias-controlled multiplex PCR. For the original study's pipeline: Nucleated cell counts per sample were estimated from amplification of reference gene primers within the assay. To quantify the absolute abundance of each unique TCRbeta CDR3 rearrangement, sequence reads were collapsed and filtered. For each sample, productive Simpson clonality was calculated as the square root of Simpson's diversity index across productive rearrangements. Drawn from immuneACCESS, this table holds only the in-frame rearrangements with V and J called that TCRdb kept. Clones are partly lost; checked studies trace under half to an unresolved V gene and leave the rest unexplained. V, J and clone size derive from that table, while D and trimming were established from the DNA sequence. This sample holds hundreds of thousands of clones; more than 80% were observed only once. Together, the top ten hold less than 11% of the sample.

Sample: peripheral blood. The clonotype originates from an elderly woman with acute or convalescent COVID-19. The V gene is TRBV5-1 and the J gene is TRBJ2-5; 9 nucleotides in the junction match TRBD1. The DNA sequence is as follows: TGCGCCAGCACGATGACAGGGGGGGTAGAGACCCAGTACTTC. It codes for CASTMTGGVETQYF.